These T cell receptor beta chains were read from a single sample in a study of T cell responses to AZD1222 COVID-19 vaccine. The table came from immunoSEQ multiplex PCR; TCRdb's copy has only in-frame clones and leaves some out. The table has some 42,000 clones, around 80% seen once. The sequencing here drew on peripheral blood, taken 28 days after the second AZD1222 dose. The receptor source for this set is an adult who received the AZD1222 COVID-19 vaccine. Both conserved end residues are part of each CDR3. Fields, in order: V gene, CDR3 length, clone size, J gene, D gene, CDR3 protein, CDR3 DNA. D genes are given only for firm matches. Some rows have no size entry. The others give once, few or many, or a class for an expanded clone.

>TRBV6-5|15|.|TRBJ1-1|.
CASNPRVEGHTEAFF
TGTGCCAGCAACCCCCGGGTTGAGGGGCACACTGAAGCTTTCTTT
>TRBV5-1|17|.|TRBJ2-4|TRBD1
CASSVSQGANTKNIQYF
TGCGCCAGCAGCGTTTCACAGGGGGCGAATACCAAAAACATTCAGTACTTC
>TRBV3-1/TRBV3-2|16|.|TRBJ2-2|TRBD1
CASSRLQGSGTGELFF
TGTGCCAGCAGCAGACTACAGGGGTCCGGGACCGGGGAGCTGTTTTTT
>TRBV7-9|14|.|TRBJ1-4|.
CASSFGGGYEKLFF
TGTGCCAGCAGCTTTGGGGGCGGCTATGAAAAACTGTTTTTT
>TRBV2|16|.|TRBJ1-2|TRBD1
CASSEPGTGGDYGYTF
TGTGCCAGCAGTGAACCCGGGACAGGGGGCGACTATGGCTACACCTTC
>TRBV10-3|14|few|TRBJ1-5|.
CAISPSSRDQPQHF
TGTGCCATCAGCCCTAGTTCCCGGGACCAGCCCCAGCATTTT
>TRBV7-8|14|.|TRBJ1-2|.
CASSLGHDSYGYTF
TGTGCCAGCAGCTTAGGTCATGACAGCTATGGCTACACCTTC
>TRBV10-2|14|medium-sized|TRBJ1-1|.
CASSVTGFNTEAFF
TGCGCCAGCAGTGTCACAGGGTTTAACACTGAAGCTTTCTTT
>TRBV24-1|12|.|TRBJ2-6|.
CAVSAGANVLTF
TGTGCCGTTTCGGCGGGGGCCAACGTCCTGACTTTC
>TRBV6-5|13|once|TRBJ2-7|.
CASTNRESYEQYF
TGTGCCAGCACGAACAGGGAATCCTACGAGCAGTACTTC
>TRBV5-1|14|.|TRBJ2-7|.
CASSPLGAAIEQYF
TGCGCCAGCAGTCCACTAGGGGCCGCCATCGAGCAGTACTTC
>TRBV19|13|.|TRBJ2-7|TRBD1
CASSPRQGYEQYF
TGTGCCAGTAGCCCCCGACAGGGGTACGAGCAGTACTTC
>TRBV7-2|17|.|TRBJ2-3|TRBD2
CASSRTSGAGLRDTQYF
TGTGCCAGCAGCCGCACTAGCGGGGCCGGACTACGGGATACGCAGTATTTT
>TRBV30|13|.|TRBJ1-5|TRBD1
CAWSGTGNQPQHF
TGTGCCTGGAGTGGGACAGGGAATCAGCCCCAGCATTTT
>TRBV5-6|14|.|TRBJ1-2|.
CASSLERGPYVYTF
TGTGCCAGCAGCTTGGAGAGGGGCCCCTATGTTTACACCTTC
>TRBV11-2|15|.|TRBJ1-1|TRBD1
CASSPGQGYYTEAFF
TGTGCCAGCAGCCCGGGACAGGGGTATTACACTGAAGCTTTCTTT
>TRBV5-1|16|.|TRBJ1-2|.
CASSPTAGGANYGYTF
TGCGCCAGCAGCCCAACCGCGGGGGGGGCGAACTATGGCTACACCTTC
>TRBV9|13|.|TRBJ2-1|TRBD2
CASSVELAVEQFF
TGTGCCAGCAGCGTAGAACTAGCGGTAGAGCAGTTCTTC
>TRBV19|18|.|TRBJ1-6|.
CARGPKDRHSSYNSPLHF
TGTGCCAGGGGGCCTAAGGACAGACATAGCTCCTATAATTCACCCCTCCACTTT
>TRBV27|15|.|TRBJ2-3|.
CASRGKGWLNNTQYF
TGTGCCAGCAGGGGAAAGGGGTGGCTTAATAATACGCAGTATTTT
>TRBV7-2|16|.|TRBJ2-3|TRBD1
CASSLVGTGVTDTQYF
TGTGCCAGCAGCTTAGTAGGGACAGGGGTGACAGATACGCAGTATTTT
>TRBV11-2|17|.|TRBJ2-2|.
CASSLGPLGATTGELFF
TGTGCCAGCAGCTTAGGTCCATTGGGCGCGACCACCGGGGAGCTGTTTTTT
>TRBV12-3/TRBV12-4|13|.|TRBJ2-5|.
CASIPFRGETQYF
TGTGCCAGCATTCCCTTCAGGGGAGAGACCCAGTACTTC
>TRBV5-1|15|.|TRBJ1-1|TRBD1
CASSGPGQGGTEAFF
TGCGCCAGCAGCGGACCGGGACAGGGGGGCACTGAAGCTTTCTTT
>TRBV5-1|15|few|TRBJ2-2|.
CASSLWQGGPGELFF
TGCGCCAGCAGCTTGTGGCAGGGCGGGCCCGGGGAGCTGTTTTTT
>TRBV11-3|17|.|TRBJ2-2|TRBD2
CASSLAGGHGNTGELFF
TGTGCCAGCAGCCTAGCGGGGGGGCACGGGAACACCGGGGAGCTGTTTTTT
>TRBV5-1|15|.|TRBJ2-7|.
CASSLLTETNGVEYF
TGCGCCAGCAGCTTGTTAACAGAAACGAACGGGGTAGAGTACTTC
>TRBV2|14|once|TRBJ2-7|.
CASSEGAPTYEQYF
TGTGCCAGCAGTGAAGGCGCACCTACCTACGAGCAGTACTTC
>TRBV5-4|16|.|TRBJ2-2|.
CASSPPPTGNTGELFF
TGTGCCAGCAGCCCACCTCCGACCGGGAACACCGGGGAGCTGTTTTTT
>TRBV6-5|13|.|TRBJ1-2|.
CASSYGTNYGYTF
TGTGCCAGCAGTTACGGGACAAACTATGGCTACACCTTC
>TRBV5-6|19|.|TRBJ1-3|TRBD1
CASSWQWTGRGNSGNTIYF
TGTGCCAGCAGCTGGCAGTGGACAGGGAGGGGAAACTCTGGAAACACCATATATTTT
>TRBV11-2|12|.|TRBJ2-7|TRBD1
CASSPRQGEQYF
TGTGCCAGCAGCCCGCGACAGGGGGAGCAGTACTTC
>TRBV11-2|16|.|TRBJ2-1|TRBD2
CASSLIGGGAYNEQFF
TGTGCCAGCAGCTTAATTGGCGGGGGGGCCTACAATGAGCAGTTCTTC
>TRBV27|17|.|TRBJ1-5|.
CASSLRRGIQGGQPQHF
TGTGCCAGCAGCTTACGGCGAGGCATACAGGGAGGGCAGCCCCAGCATTTT
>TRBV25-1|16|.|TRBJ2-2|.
CASSEYGQSNTGELFF
TGTGCCAGCAGTGAATATGGACAGTCGAACACCGGGGAGCTGTTTTTT
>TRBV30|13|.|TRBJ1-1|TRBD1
CASYRGWSTEAFF
TGTGCCTCCTACAGGGGATGGAGCACTGAAGCTTTCTTT
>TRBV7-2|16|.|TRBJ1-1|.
CASSPRTAPGNTEAFF
TGTGCCAGCAGCCCGCGGACAGCCCCTGGGAACACTGAAGCTTTCTTT
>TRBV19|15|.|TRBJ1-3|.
CASSINRESGNTIYF
TGTGCCAGTAGTATAAACCGGGAATCTGGAAACACCATATATTTT
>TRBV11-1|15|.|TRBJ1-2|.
CASSLNTGHPYGYTF
TGTGCCAGCAGCTTAAATACAGGGCATCCGTATGGCTACACCTTC
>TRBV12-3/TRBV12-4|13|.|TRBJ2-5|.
CASVIRSQETQYF
TGTGCCAGCGTGATCCGGTCACAAGAGACCCAGTACTTC
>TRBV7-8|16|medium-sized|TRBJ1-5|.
CASSRDGYYSNQPQHF
TGTGCCAGCAGCCGGGACGGATATTATAGCAATCAGCCCCAGCATTTT
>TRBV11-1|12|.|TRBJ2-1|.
CASSLRHVEQFF
TGTGCCAGCAGCTTAAGGCATGTAGAGCAGTTCTTC
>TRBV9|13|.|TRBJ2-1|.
CASSPALGGGGVF
TGTGCCAGCAGCCCCGCCTTGGGAGGGGGAGGGGTCTTC
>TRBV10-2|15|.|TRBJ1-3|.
CASKKGPSSGNTIYF
TGCGCCAGCAAGAAAGGACCGAGCTCTGGAAACACCATATATTTT
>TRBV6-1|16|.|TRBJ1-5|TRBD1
CASSESYRGMGQPQHF
TGTGCCAGCAGTGAAAGTTACAGGGGAATGGGTCAGCCCCAGCATTTT
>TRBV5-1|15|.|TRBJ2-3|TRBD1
CASRIGTGNTDTQYF
TGCGCCAGCAGGATCGGGACAGGGAACACAGATACGCAGTATTTT
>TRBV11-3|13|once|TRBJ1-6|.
CASSLDNGSPLHF
TGTGCCAGCAGCTTAGACAACGGCTCACCCCTCCACTTT